These T cell receptor beta chains were read from a single sample in a study of shared clonotypes between healthy human individuals. Assay: immunoSEQ multiplex PCR; the TCRdb copy retains only in-frame clones and omits some. The sample contains more than 2,000,000 clones, roughly nine tenths of which appear only once. Sample: naive CD4+ T cells sorted from blood. The receptors here all came from a man younger than 35 in good health. The CDR3 runs from the conserved cysteine through the conserved F or W. Fields, in order: J gene, D gene, V gene, clone size, CDR3 protein, CDR3 DNA. A D gene is named only where the DNA matches it firmly. Not every row has a clone size; where given, it reads once, few, many or a size class.

TRBJ2-7 | TRBD1 | TRBV19 | . | CASSGTGRDEQYF | TGTGCCAGTAGTGGGACAGGGAGGGACGAGCAGTACTTC
TRBJ1-1 | . | TRBV2 | . | CASRTHLNTEAFF | TGTGCCAGCAGGACGCACTTGAACACTGAAGCTTTCTTT
TRBJ2-1 | . | TRBV7-9 | . | CASSLGLSATSSYNEQFF | TGTGCCAGCAGCTTAGGGCTCTCGGCCACCAGCTCCTACAATGAGCAGTTCTTC
TRBJ1-5 | . | TRBV29-1 | . | CSVEVGRDQPQHF | TGCAGCGTTGAGGTGGGGAGGGATCAGCCCCAGCATTTT
TRBJ2-3 | TRBD1 | TRBV5-4 | . | CASSQGVGTDTQYF | TGTGCCAGCAGCCAGGGGGTAGGGACAGATACGCAGTATTTT
TRBJ1-2 | . | TRBV6-1 | . | CASSDVAGANYGYTF | TGTGCCAGCAGTGATGTGGCAGGGGCTAACTATGGCTACACCTTC
TRBJ2-5 | . | TRBV11-2 | . | CASSPITGTQETQYF | TGTGCCAGCAGCCCAATAACAGGGACCCAAGAGACCCAGTACTTC
TRBJ2-7 | . | TRBV5-6 | . | CASSLWRIYYEQYF | TGTGCCAGCAGCTTGTGGCGGATTTACTACGAGCAGTACTTC
TRBJ2-7 | . | TRBV27 | . | CASSLTGLYEQYF | TGTGCCAGCAGTTTAACGGGGCTCTACGAGCAGTACTTC
TRBJ1-2 | TRBD1 | TRBV10-3 | . | CAISESGTGPGYTF | TGTGCCATCAGTGAATCCGGGACAGGGCCGGGCTACACCTTC
TRBJ1-3 | . | TRBV12-5 | few | CASGLADGNTIYF | TGTGCTAGTGGTTTGGCTGATGGAAACACCATATATTTT
TRBJ2-5 | . | TRBV29-1 | . | CSVCWTAFQETQYF | TGCAGCGTCTGCTGGACGGCCTTCCAAGAGACCCAGTACTTC
TRBJ2-7 | . | TRBV11-2 | . | CASSPGGGQYF | TGTGCCAGCAGTCCCGGGGGCGGGCAGTACTTC
TRBJ2-3 | . | TRBV5-4 | . | CASSFARVADTQYF | TGTGCCAGCAGCTTTGCCAGGGTCGCAGATACGCAGTATTTT
TRBJ2-7 | . | TRBV4-2 | . | CASSLQRTKVYEQYF | TGTGCCAGCAGCCTTCAACGGACTAAGGTCTACGAGCAGTACTTC
TRBJ1-5 | . | TRBV19 | . | CASSIVNNQPQHF | TGTGCCAGTAGTATCGTGAACAATCAGCCCCAGCATTTT
TRBJ2-3 | TRBD2 | TRBV28 | . | CASRATRRGGTDTQYF | TGTGCCAGCAGAGCCACACGGCGGGGGGGGACAGATACGCAGTATTTT
TRBJ1-2 | . | TRBV5-6 | . | CASSRTALGVYGYTF | TGTGCCAGCAGCCGGACAGCCCTGGGGGTCTATGGCTACACCTTC
TRBJ1-1 | . | TRBV7-3 | . | CASSATGYTEAFF | TGTGCCAGCAGCGCAACAGGGTACACTGAAGCTTTCTTT
TRBJ1-5 | . | TRBV6-1 | . | CASRGFLSGNQPQHF | TGTGCCAGCAGGGGGTTTCTTAGTGGCAATCAGCCCCAGCATTTT